This TCR beta chain is from a study of vaccination effects on CD4 cells after COVID-19. The protocol was immunoSEQ multiplex PCR, while the TCRdb copy is restricted to in-frame clones and leaves out a portion. Of about 48,000 clones detected, about 67% appear once; the ten largest clones hold roughly 6%. From germline, CDR1 is SGHRS and CDR2 YFSETQ. The CDR3 covers 16 residues. The J segment lost 4 bases and the V segment lost 5 bases, leaving 9 bases of the junction unmatched. Regarding this clone: Its antigen remains unknown.

Culture lasted 10 days before CD4+ T cell isolation. The study found no prior SARS-CoV-2 infection in the vaccine recipients, who tested negative for nucleocapsid antibodies. This specimen was CD4+ T cells from PBMCs cultured without peptide, taken before COVID-19 vaccination. The genes are TRBV5-1 and TRBJ2-2; TRBD1 matches 9 bases. This TCR came from a human donor who received a COVID-19 vaccine. This CDR3 is CASRDPGQGFTGELFF. CDR3 bases: TGCGCCAGCAGGGATCCGGGACAGGGTTTCACCGGGGAGCTGTTTTTT.